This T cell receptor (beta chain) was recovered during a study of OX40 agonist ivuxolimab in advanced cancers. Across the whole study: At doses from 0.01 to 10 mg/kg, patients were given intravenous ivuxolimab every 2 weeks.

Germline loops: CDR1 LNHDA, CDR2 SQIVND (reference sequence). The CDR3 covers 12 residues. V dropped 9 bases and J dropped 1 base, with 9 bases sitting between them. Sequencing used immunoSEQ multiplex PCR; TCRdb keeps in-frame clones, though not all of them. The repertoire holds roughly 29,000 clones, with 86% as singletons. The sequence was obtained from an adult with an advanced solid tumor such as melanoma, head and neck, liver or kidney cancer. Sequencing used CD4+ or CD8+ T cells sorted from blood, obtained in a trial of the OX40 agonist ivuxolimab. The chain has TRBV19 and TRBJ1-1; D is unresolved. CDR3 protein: CASSEGNTEAFF. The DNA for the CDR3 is TGTGCCAGCAGTGAGGGGAACACTGAAGCTTTCTTT.